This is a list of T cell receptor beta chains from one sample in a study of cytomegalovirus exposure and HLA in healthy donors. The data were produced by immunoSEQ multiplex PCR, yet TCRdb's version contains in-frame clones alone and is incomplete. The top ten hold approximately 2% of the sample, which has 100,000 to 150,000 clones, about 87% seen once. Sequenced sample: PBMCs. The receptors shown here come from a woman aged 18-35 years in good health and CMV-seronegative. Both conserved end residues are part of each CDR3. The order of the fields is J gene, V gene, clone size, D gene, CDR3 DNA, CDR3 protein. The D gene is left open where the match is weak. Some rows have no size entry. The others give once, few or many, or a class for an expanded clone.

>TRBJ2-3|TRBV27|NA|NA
TGTGCCAGCAGTTTAAGCGGAGGCCGCACAGATACGCAGTATTTT
CASSLSGGRTDTQYF
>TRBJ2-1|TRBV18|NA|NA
TGTGCCAGCTCACCAGTGGTAGGAAGGGGGAATGAGCAGTTCTTC
CASSPVVGRGNEQFF
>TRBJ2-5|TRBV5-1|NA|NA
TGCGCCAGCAGCTCGGAAGGGGGGGATCAAGAGACCCAGTACTTC
CASSSEGGDQETQYF
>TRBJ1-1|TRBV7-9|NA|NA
TGTGCCAGCAGCTTAAAGGGGGACCCCCTCGAAGCTTTCTTT
CASSLKGDPLEAFF
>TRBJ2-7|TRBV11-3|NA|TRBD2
TGTGCCAGCAGTTCGTATAGCGGGAGGGTCCCCTACGAGCAGTACTTC
CASSSYSGRVPYEQYF
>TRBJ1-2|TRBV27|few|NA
TGTGCCAGCAGCCTCGCCCCGCGCCATGGCTACACCTTC
CASSLAPRHGYTF
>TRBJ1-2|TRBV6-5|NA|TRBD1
TGTGCCAGCAGTTACTCGGACAGGTCGGCGCTCGTTGGCTACACCTTC
CASSYSDRSALVGYTF
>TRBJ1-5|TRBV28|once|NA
TGTGCCAGCAGTTTCGCGGGCAGTCCGAATCAGCCCCAGCATTTT
CASSFAGSPNQPQHF
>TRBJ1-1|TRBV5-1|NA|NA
TGCGCCAGCAGCTTGGTGGTCAGGGGCACTGAAGCTTTCTTT
CASSLVVRGTEAFF
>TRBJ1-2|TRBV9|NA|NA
TGTGCCAGCAGCGTAGATCCCCCCCTGACCGGACAGCAAGTCTATGGCTACACCTTC
CASSVDPPLTGQQVYGYTF
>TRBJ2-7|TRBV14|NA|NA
TGTGCCAGCAGCCAGATCGGCGAGCAGTACTTC
CASSQIGEQYF
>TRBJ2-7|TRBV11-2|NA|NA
TGTGCCAGCAGCTCCCATGAGAGGTCCTACGAGCAGTACTTC
CASSSHERSYEQYF
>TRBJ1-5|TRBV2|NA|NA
TGTGCCAGCAGTGGGACGGGGGACGCCAATCAGCCCCAGCATTTT
CASSGTGDANQPQHF
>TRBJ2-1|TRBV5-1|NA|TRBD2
TGCGCCAGCAGCTTTGACGTAGCGGGGGGGAGCTCCTACAATGAGCAGTTCTTC
CASSFDVAGGSSYNEQFF
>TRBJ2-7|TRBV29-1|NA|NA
TGCAGCGTAAGTACCCTCTCAGGACAAACGGTCTACGAGCAGTACTTC
CSVSTLSGQTVYEQYF
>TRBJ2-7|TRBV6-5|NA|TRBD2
TGTGCCAGCACCTCTGGGGGAGGGGTCCACGAGCAGTACTTC
CASTSGGGVHEQYF
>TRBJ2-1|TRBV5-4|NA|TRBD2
TGTGCCAGCAGCACCCGGACTAGCGGGCCATACAATGAGCAGTTCTTC
CASSTRTSGPYNEQFF
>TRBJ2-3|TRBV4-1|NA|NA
TGCGCCAGCAGCCTACCCTCCCAGGGCACAGATACGCAGTATTTT
CASSLPSQGTDTQYF
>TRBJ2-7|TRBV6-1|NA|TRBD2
TGTGCCAGCAGCTCTAGCGGGGGGGCCTTCTCAGTGCAGTACTTC
CASSSSGGAFSVQYF
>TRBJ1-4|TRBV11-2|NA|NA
TGTGCCAGCAGCTTTTGGTTGAGTGAAAAACTGTTTTTT
CASSFWLSEKLFF
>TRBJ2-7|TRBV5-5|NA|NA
TGTGCCAGCAGCCCAAACCCGGGTCCCCAGAGCAACGAGCAGTACTTC
CASSPNPGPQSNEQYF
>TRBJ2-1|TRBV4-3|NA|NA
TGCGCCAGCAGCCAAACTGGACAGAGTTACAATGAGCAGTTCTTC
CASSQTGQSYNEQFF
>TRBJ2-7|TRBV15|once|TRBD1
TGTGCCACCAGCAGAGATTCAGGGGGCTACCCACACGAGCAGTACTTC
CATSRDSGGYPHEQYF
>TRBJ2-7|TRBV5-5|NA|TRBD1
TGTGCCAGCAGCCGGGGACAGGCACAGGGGCAGTACTTC
CASSRGQAQGQYF
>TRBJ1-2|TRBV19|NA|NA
TGTGCCAGTAGTACAGAGACAGGCCGTCACTATGGCTACACCTTC
CASSTETGRHYGYTF
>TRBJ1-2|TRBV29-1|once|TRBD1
TGCAGCGCATCCGGGACAGGGGGAGCTAACTATGGCTACACCTTC
CSASGTGGANYGYTF